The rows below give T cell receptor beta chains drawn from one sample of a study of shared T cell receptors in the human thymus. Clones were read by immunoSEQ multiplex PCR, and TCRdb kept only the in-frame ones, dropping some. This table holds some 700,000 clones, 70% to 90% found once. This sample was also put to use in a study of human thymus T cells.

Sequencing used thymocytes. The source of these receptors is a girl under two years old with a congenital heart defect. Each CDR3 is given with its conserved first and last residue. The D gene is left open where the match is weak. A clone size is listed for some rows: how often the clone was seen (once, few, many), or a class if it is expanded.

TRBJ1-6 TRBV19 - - TGTGCCAGTAGTATCCGGGGAGCCGCAGTCGATTCACCCCTCCACTTT CASSIRGAAVDSPLHF
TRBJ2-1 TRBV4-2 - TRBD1 TGTGCCAGCAGCCGGGTAACAGGGGGTGAGCAGTTCTTC CASSRVTGGEQFF
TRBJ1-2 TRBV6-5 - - TGTGCCAGCAGTTCCGAGGACAGCCCGGGATATGGCTACACCTTC CASSSEDSPGYGYTF
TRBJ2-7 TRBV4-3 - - TGCGCCAGCAGCCAAGATCGCGGAAGCTCCTACGAGCAGTACTTC CASSQDRGSSYEQYF
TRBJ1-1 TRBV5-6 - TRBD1 TGTGCCAGCAGCTTCGGACAGGGGGAAAATATGAACACTGAAGCTTTCTTT CASSFGQGENMNTEAFF
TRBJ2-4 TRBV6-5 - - TGTGCCAGCAGTTACGAAGTTGGGGCGGTCAAAAACATTCAGTACTTC CASSYEVGAVKNIQYF
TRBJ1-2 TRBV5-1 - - TGCGCCAGCAGCTTGTGGCAGAACTATGGCTACACCTTC CASSLWQNYGYTF
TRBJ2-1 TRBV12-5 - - TGTGCTAGTGCGGGGGGCCTGCCCTACAATGAGCAGTTCTTC CASAGGLPYNEQFF
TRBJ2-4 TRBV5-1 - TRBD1 TGCGCCAGCAGCTTAGGGACAGGGCACCATCTAGCCAAAAACATTCAGTACTTC CASSLGTGHHLAKNIQYF
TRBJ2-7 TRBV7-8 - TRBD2 TGTGCCAGCAGCCGGACTAGCGGGGCATACTACGAGCAGTACTTC CASSRTSGAYYEQYF
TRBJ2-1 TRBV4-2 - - TGTGCCAGCAGCCCCCTCTTGAGGTGCAATGAGCAGTTCTTC CASSPLLRCNEQFF
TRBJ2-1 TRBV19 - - TGTGCCAGTAGTTCCCGAGGGTACAATGAGCAGTTCTTC CASSSRGYNEQFF
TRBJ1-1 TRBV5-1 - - TGCGCCAGCAGCTTGGAAGCGGAGGGTGAAGCTTTCTTT CASSLEAEGEAFF
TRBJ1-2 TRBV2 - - TGTGCCAGCAGATCAGAAGCTAACTATGGCTACACCTTC CASRSEANYGYTF
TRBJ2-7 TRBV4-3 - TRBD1 TGCGCCAGCAGCCAAGTCCGGACAGGGCAGGACGAGCAGTACTTC CASSQVRTGQDEQYF
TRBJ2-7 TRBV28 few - TGTGCCAGCACTCCGAGGGATTCCCGTCGGATTACCTACGAGCAGTACTTC CASTPRDSRRITYEQYF
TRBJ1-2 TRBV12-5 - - TGTGCTAGTGGGCCGGGGGGGCGGACTAACTATGGCTACACCTTC CASGPGGRTNYGYTF
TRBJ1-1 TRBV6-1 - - TGTGCCAGCAGTGAAGGGGGCAGATCGAACACTGAAGCTTTCTTT CASSEGGRSNTEAFF
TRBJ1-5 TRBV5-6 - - TGTGCCAGCAGCTTGGGCACAGTTGGGCAGCCCCAGCATTTT CASSLGTVGQPQHF
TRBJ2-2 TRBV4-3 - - TGCGCCAGCAGCCAGGGACTTAACACCGGGGAGCTGTTTTTT CASSQGLNTGELFF
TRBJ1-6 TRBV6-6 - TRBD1 TGTGCCAGCAGTTATCTTGGACAGGGTACTCCCCTCCACTTT CASSYLGQGTPLHF
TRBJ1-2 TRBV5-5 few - TGTGCCAGCAGCGCGCCGAGCTTACAGCTAACTAACTATGGCTACACCTTC CASSAPSLQLTNYGYTF
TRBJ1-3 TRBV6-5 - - TGTGCCAGCAGGCGACAGGCTAGCTCTGGAAACACCATATATTTT CASRRQASSGNTIYF
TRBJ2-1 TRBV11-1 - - TGTGCCAGCAGCCACCTTGGGGGGATGGACAATGAGCAGTTCTTC CASSHLGGMDNEQFF
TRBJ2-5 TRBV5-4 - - TGTGCCAGCAGCTTACCAGGCCGAGTTAGACAAGAGACCCAGTACTTC CASSLPGRVRQETQYF
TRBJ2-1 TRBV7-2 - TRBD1 TGTGCCAGCAGCTTTAAACAGGGGGATGATTTTGGCGAGCAGTTCTTC CASSFKQGDDFGEQFF
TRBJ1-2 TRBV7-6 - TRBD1 TGTGCCAGCAGCTCGGGGGACAGCTCTAACTATGGCTACACCTTC CASSSGDSSNYGYTF
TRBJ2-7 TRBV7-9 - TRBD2 TGTGCCAGCAGCCCGCGGGGGAACTACGAGCAGTACTTC CASSPRGNYEQYF
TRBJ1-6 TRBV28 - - TGTGCCAGCAGCGAAATTAAAGCGAAGGATAATTCACCCCTCCACTTT CASSEIKAKDNSPLHF
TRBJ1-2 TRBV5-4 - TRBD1 TGTGCCAGCAGCTATGACAGGGGGCGCGCCTATGGCTACACCTTC CASSYDRGRAYGYTF
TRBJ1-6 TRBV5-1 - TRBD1 TGCGCCAGCCGGGAAGGGACAGGGACCTCCTATAATTCACCCCTCCACTTT CASREGTGTSYNSPLHF
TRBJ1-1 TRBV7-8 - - TGTGCCAGCAGCGCCTACAGACTCCGGACTCCTGAAGCTTTCTTT CASSAYRLRTPEAFF
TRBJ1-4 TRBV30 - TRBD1 TGTGCCTGGAGTGCTGCAATAGCGACGACCAAACAGGGGGGTGGTGAAAAACTGTTTTTT CAWSAAIATTKQGGGEKLFF
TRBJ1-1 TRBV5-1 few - TGCGCCAGCAGCTTCCAAAGGGGTAGCACTGAAGCTTTCTTT CASSFQRGSTEAFF
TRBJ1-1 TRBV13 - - TGTGCCAGCAGCTTCCCTAGCGGGAAGAACACTGAAGCTTTCTTT CASSFPSGKNTEAFF
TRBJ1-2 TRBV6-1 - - TGTGCCAGCAGTGAATCGTTGGGAGGGATAGGCTATGGCTACACCTTC CASSESLGGIGYGYTF
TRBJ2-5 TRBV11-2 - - TGTGCCAGCACCCAATCGACAGTCCTAGAGACCCAGTACTTC CASTQSTVLETQYF
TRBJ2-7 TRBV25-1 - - TGTGCCAGCAAACACAGGGATGCCTACGAGCAGTACTTC CASKHRDAYEQYF
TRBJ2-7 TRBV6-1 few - TGTGCCAGCAGACAGGGCCACGAGCAGTACTTC CASRQGHEQYF
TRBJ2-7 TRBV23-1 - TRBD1 TGCGCCAGCAGTCAGAACCCGGGACAGGGACCCGGCAAGCAGTACTTC CASSQNPGQGPGKQYF
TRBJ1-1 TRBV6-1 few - TGTGCCAGCAGGGCCCGTAACATGAACACTGAAGCTTTCTTT CASRARNMNTEAFF
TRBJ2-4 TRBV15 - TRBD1 TGTGCCACCAGCAGAGATAGTAGGGGACAGACACTAGCCAAAAACATTCAGTACTTC CATSRDSRGQTLAKNIQYF
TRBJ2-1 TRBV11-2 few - TGTGCCAGCAGCGGCAGTTGGCACAATGAGCAGTTCTTC CASSGSWHNEQFF
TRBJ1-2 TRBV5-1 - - TGCGCCAGCAGCGAAACGAGGGACACCGGGAACTATGGCTACACCTTC CASSETRDTGNYGYTF
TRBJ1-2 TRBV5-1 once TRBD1 TGCGCCAGCAGCCTTGGAGGGGGACACAGGGGGAACTATGGCTACACCTTC CASSLGGGHRGNYGYTF
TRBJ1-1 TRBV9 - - - CASSSSGRDRANTEAFF
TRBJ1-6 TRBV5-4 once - TGTGCCAGCAGCTTGGACGCACCTCCGGGGCCCCTCCACTTT CASSLDAPPGPLHF
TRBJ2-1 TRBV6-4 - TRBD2 TGTGCCAGCAGTAAGCGGGGGCGTGACAATGAGCAGTTCTTC CASSKRGRDNEQFF
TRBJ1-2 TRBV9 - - TGTGCCAGCAGCGTAGTAGGGGGTGAGGAACCTGGAGGAGGCTACACCTTC CASSVVGGEEPGGGYTF
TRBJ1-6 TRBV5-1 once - TGCGCCAGCAGCCCGAGGGGGGGCAAAGGTTCGCCCCTCCACTTT CASSPRGGKGSPLHF
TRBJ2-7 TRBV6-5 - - TGTGCCAGCGATTTAGGCGGGGGCCTCTCCTACGAGCAGTACTTC CASDLGGGLSYEQYF
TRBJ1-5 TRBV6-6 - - TGTGCCAGCAGTTACTCCAGGGTATTAATCAATCAGCCCCAGCATTTT CASSYSRVLINQPQHF
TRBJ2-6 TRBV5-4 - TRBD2 TGTGCCAGCAGCCCGGGACTAGCGGGGGGTTTCTCTGGGGCCAACGTCCTGACTTTC CASSPGLAGGFSGANVLTF
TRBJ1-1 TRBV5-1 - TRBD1 TGCGCCAGCAGCTCGGGGACAGAAACTACAGTGGAGGCTTTCTTT CASSSGTETTVEAFF
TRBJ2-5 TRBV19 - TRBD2 TGTGCCAGTAGCCCCGTGGGGGGGGGTGCAGAGACCCAGTACTTC CASSPVGGGAETQYF
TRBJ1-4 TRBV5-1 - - TGCGCCAGCAGCTTGGGACTAGGGGTGCGTGCCCCCGGGATTAATGAAAAACTGTTTTTT CASSLGLGVRAPGINEKLFF
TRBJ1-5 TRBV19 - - TGTGCCAGTACCGTGGACAGATACAATCAGCCCCAGCATTTT CASTVDRYNQPQHF
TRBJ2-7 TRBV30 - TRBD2 TGTGCCTGGTCTACTAGCGGGATTAACTACGAGCAGTACTTC CAWSTSGINYEQYF